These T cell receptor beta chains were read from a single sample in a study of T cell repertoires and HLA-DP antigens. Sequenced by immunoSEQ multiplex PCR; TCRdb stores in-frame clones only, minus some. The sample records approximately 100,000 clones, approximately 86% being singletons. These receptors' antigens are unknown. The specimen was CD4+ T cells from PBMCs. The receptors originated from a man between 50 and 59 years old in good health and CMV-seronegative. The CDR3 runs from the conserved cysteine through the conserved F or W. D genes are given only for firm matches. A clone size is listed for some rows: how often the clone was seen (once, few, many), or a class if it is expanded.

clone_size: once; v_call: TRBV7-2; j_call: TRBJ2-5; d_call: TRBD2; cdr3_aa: CASSLRSGALQETQYF; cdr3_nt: TGTGCCAGCAGCTTAAGAAGCGGGGCTTTACAAGAGACCCAGTACTTC
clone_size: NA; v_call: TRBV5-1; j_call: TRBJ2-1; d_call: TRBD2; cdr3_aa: CASSAGLAGGKVEQFF; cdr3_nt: TGCGCCAGCAGCGCGGGACTAGCGGGGGGTAAGGTTGAGCAGTTCTTC
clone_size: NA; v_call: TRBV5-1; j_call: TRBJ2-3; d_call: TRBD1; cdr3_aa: CASSLVTGGLAGTDTQYF; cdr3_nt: TGCGCCAGCAGCTTGGTGACAGGGGGTCTAGCGGGCACAGATACGCAGTATTTT
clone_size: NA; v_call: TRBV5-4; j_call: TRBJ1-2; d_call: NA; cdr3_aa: CASSSYREGGYGYTF; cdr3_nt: TGTGCCAGCAGCTCCTACAGGGAGGGGGGCTATGGCTACACCTTC
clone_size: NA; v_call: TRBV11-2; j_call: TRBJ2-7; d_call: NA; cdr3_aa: CASSLDSGLGEQYF; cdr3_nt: TGTGCCAGCAGCTTAGACTCAGGCCTGGGCGAGCAGTACTTC
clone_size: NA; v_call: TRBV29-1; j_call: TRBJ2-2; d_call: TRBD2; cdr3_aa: CSAETSGGTGELFF; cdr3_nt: TGCAGCGCCGAGACTAGCGGGGGAACCGGGGAGCTGTTTTTT
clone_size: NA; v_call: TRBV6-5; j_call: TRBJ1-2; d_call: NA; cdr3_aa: CASSLAANYGYTF; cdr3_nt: TGTGCCAGCAGTTTAGCGGCTAACTATGGCTACACCTTC
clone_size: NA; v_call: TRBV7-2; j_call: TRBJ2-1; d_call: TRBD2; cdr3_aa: CASKPPGLASYEQFF; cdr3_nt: TGTGCCAGCAAGCCGCCGGGACTAGCGTCCTATGAGCAGTTCTTC
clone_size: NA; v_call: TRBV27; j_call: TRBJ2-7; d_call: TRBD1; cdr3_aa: CASSLQGAGEQYF; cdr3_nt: TGTGCCAGCAGCCTACAGGGGGCGGGGGAGCAGTACTTC
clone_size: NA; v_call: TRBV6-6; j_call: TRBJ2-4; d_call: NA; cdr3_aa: CASSYGVSKNIQYF; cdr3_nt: TGTGCCAGCAGTTACGGGGTGAGCAAAAACATTCAGTACTTC
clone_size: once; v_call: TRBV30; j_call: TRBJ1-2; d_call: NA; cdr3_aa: CAWRLGQLNYGYTF; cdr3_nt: TGTGCCTGGAGACTTGGACAGCTAAACTATGGCTACACCTTC
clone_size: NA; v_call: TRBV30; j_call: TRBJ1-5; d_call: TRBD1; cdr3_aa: CAWRGTGGGQPQHF; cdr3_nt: TGTGCCTGGAGGGGGACAGGGGGCGGTCAGCCCCAGCATTTT
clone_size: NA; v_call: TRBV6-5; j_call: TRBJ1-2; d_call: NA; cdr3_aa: CASSYSTVSYGYTF; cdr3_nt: TGTGCCAGCAGTTACTCGACAGTCTCCTATGGCTACACCTTC
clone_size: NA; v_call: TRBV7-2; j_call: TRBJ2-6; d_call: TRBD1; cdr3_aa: CASSLGQGAGANVLTF; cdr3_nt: TGTGCCAGCAGCTTAGGACAGGGAGCTGGGGCCAACGTCCTGACTTTC
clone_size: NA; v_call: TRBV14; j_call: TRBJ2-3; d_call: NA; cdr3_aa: CASSQDPGLYTDTQYF; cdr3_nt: TGTGCCAGCAGCCAAGATCCTGGACTATACACAGATACGCAGTATTTT
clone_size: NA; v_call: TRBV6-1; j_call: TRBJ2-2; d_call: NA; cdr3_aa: CASSARQEYTGELFF; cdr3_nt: TGTGCCAGCAGTGCGCGACAGGAATACACCGGGGAGCTGTTTTTT
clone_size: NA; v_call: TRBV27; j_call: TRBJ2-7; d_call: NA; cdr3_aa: CASSGPSYEQYF; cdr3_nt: TGTGCCAGCTCGGGACCGAGCTACGAGCAGTACTTC
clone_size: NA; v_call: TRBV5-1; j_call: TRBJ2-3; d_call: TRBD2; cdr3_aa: CASSPPALAGGATTQYF; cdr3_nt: TGCGCCAGCAGCCCTCCCGCACTAGCGGGGGGCGCGACTACGCAGTATTTT
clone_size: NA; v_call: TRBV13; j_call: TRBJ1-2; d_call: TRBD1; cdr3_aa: CASSQGQGLNGYTF; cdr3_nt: TGTGCCAGCAGCCAGGGACAGGGGTTGAATGGCTACACCTTC
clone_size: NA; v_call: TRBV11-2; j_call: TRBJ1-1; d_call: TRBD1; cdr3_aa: CASSLRQGARTEAFF; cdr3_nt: TGTGCCAGCAGCCTTCGACAGGGGGCGCGGACTGAAGCTTTCTTT
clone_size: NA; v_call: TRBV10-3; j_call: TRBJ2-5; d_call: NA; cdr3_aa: CAISEVPQETQYF; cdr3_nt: TGTGCCATCAGTGAAGTCCCCCAAGAGACCCAGTACTTC
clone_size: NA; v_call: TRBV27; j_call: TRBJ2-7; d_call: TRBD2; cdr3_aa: CASRRTRHYEQYF; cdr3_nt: TGTGCCAGCAGACGGACTAGACACTACGAGCAGTACTTC
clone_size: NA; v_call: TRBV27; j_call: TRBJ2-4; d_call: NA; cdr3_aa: CASSPEGATIQYF; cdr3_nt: TGTGCCAGCAGCCCGGAAGGGGCAACCATTCAGTACTTC
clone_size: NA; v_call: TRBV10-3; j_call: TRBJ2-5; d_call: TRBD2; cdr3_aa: CAISEDQLAGGLKTQYF; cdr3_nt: TGTGCCATCAGTGAGGACCAACTAGCGGGGGGGCTTAAGACCCAGTACTTC
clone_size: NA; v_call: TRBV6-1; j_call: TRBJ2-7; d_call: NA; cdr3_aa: CASMGVYEQYF; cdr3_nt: TGTGCCAGCATGGGGGTGTACGAGCAGTACTTC
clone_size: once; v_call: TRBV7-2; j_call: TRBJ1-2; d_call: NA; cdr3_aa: CASSLVLFYGYTF; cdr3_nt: TGTGCCAGCAGCTTGGTCCTCTTCTATGGCTACACCTTC
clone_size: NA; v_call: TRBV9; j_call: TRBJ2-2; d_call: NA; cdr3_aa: CASSVGIPPGSNTGELFF; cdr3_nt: TGTGCCAGCAGCGTAGGAATCCCCCCGGGGTCGAACACCGGGGAGCTGTTTTTT
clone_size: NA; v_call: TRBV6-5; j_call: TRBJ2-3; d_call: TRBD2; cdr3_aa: CASSYSGLAGGSTQYF; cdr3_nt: TGTGCCAGCAGTTACTCGGGACTAGCGGGGGGGAGTACGCAGTATTTT
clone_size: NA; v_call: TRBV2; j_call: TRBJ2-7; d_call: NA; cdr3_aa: CASTRDTPSEQYF; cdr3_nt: TGTGCCAGCACCCGGGACACCCCCTCCGAGCAGTACTTC
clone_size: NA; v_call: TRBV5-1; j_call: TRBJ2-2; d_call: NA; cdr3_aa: CASSLGQQGTGELFF; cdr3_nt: TGCGCCAGCAGCTTGGGACAGCAGGGGACCGGGGAGCTGTTTTTT
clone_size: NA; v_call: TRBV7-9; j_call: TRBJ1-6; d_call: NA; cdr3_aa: CASSFARANSPLHF; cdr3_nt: TGTGCCAGCAGCTTTGCCAGGGCTAATTCACCCCTCCACTTT
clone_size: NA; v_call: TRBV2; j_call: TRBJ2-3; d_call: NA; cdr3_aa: CASAQGRDTQYF; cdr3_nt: TGTGCCAGCGCTCAGGGAAGGGATACGCAGTATTTT
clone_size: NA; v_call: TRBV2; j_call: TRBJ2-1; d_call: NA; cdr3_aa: CASSEPGEAQDEQFF; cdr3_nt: TGTGCCAGCAGTGAACCGGGGGAGGCGCAAGATGAGCAGTTCTTC
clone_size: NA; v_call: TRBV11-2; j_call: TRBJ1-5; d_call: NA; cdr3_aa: CASSLGLAVGGQPQHF; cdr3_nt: TGTGCCAGCAGCTTGGGGTTGGCCGTCGGGGGTCAGCCCCAGCATTTT
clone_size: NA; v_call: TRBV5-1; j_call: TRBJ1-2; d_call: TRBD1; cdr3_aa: CASSRGDSLKRDLDGYTF; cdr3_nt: TGCGCCAGCAGCAGGGGGGACAGTTTAAAGCGAGACTTGGATGGCTACACCTTC
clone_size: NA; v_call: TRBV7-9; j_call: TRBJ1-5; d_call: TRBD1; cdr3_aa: CASSSQGVDQPQHF; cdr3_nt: TGTGCCAGCAGCTCACAGGGGGTGGATCAGCCCCAGCATTTT
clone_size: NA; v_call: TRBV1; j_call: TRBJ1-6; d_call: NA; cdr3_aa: CTSSQSGQRRQNNSPLHF; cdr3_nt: TGCACCAGCAGCCAATCGGGACAGCGACGCCAGAACAATTCACCCCTCCACTTT
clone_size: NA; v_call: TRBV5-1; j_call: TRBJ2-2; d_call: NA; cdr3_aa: CASSMGRSTGELFF; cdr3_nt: TGCGCCAGCAGCATGGGACGGTCGACCGGGGAGCTGTTTTTT
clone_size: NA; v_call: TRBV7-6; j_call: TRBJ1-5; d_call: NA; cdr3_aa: CASSRRLQPQHF; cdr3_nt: TGTGCCAGCAGCCGAAGACTCCAGCCCCAGCATTTT
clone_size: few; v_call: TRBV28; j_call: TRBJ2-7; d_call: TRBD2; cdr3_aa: CASSPYTQGLAGAYEQYF; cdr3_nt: TGTGCCAGCAGTCCCTACACCCAGGGACTAGCGGGGGCCTACGAGCAGTACTTC
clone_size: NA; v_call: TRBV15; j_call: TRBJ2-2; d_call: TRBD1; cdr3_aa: CATKTGDRAAGELFF; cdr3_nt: TGTGCCACCAAGACAGGGGATCGGGCCGCCGGGGAGCTGTTTTTT
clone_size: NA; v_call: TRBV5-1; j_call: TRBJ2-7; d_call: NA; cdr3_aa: CASSSGTVYEQYF; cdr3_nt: TGCGCCAGCAGCTCCGGGACGGTTTACGAGCAGTACTTC
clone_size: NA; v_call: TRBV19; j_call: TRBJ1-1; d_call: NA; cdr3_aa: CASSWGSEAFF; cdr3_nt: TGTGCCAGTAGTTGGGGGTCTGAAGCTTTCTTT
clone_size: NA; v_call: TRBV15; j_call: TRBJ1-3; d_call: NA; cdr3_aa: CATSRAGGGVSGNTIYF; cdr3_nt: TGTGCCACCAGCAGAGCGGGGGGAGGGGTCTCTGGAAACACCATATATTTT
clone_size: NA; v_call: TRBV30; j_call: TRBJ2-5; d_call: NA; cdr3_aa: CAWGKGETQYF; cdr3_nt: TGTGCCTGGGGGAAGGGAGAGACCCAGTACTTC
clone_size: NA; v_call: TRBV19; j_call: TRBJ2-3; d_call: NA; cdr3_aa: CASSPSTDTQYF; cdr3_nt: TGTGCCAGTAGTCCTAGCACAGATACGCAGTATTTT
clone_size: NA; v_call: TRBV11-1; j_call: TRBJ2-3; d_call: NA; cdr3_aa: CASSVPGLTDTQYF; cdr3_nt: TGTGCCAGCAGCGTCCCGGGCCTAACAGATACGCAGTATTTT
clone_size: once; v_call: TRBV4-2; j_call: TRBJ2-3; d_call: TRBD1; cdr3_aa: CASSQPMDREDTQYF; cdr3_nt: TGTGCCAGCAGCCAGCCGATGGACAGGGAAGATACGCAGTATTTT
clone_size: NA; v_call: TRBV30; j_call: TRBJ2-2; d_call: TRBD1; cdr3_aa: CAWSRGPTGELFF; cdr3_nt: TGTGCCTGGAGTAGGGGGCCAACCGGGGAGCTGTTTTTT
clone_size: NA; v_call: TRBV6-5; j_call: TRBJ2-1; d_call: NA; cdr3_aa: CASSYSTEYNEQFF; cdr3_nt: TGTGCCAGCAGTTACTCGACGGAGTACAATGAGCAGTTCTTC
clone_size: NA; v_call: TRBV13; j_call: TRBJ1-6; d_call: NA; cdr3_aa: CASSPYLGSPLHF; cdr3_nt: TGTGCCAGCAGCCCCTACCTGGGTTCACCCCTCCACTTT
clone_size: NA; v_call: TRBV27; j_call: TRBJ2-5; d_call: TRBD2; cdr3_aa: CASSLMGGSETQYF; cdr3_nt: TGTGCCAGCAGTTTAATGGGGGGGTCAGAGACCCAGTACTTC
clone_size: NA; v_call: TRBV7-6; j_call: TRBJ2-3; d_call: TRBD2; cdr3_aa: CASSPRGRGDTDTQYF; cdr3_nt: TGTGCCAGCAGCCCCCGCGGGCGGGGGGACACAGATACGCAGTATTTT